These 8 T cell receptor beta chains share one sample of origin, sequenced in a study of blood T cell repertoires in COVID-19. Measured with immunoSEQ multiplex PCR; TCRdb has only the in-frame clones, and not every one. The sample lists some 240,000 clones, roughly 92% occurring once. The sample consisted of peripheral blood. All receptors come from a man in his sixties with COVID-19, enrolled during active disease.

The rearrangement uses TRBV5-1 and TRBJ2-7, with 9 bases matching TRBD1. CDR1 and CDR2 from the germline V gene are SGHRS and YFSETQ. Trimming at V came to 4 bases and at J to 6 bases, leaving 11 bases not matched to a gene. CDR3 length: 15 amino acids. CDR3 coding DNA: TGCGCCAGCAGCCAGATGGGACAGGGTAGGGGCGAGCAGTACTTC. Residues: CASSQMGQGRGEQYF.

This chain joins TRBV12-5 and TRBJ2-1, with a possible D match to TRBD1 (5 bases). V lost 3 bases to trimming and J lost 0 bases, with 12 bases between them. Germline CDR1 is LGHNT and CDR2 is FRNRAP. The CDR3 has 16 amino acids. CDR3: CASGLFWTSSYNEQFF. CDR3 DNA sequence: TGTGCTAGTGGTTTATTTTGGACAAGCTCCTACAATGAGCAGTTCTTC.

V and J are TRBV4-3 and TRBJ2-4, with D perhaps TRBD2 (5 bases). CDR3 size: 16 residues. The germline CDR1 and CDR2 sequences are LGHNA and YSLEER. V was clipped by 0 bases and J by 3 bases, with 12 bases between them. This CDR3 reads CASSQDKPAGKNIQYF. Written as DNA, the CDR3 is TGCGCCAGCAGCCAAGATAAGCCCGCGGGCAAAAACATTCAGTACTTC.

This chain links TRBV10-3 with TRBJ2-3; TRBD2 matches 10 bases. V was clipped by 4 bases and J by 4 bases; unmatched bases: 8. The CDR3 consists of 16 residues. Germline CDR1 is ENHRY and CDR2 is SYGVKD. The CDR3 nucleotides read TGTGCCATCAGTGGCGCGGCTAGCGGGAGTCCAGATACGCAGTATTTT. Its translation is CAISGAASGSPDTQYF.

This chain uses TRBV18 with TRBJ2-2, with D tentatively TRBD1 (6 bases). Trimming removed 1 base from V and 0 bases from J, with 6 bases in between. The V gene's germline CDR1 is KGHSH and CDR2 LQKENI. The CDR3 runs 15 residues. CDR3 amino acids: CASSPQGANTGELFF. The CDR3 nucleotides read TGTGCCAGCTCACCACAGGGGGCGAACACCGGGGAGCTGTTTTTT.

The rearrangement joins TRBV10-1 to TRBJ2-2; maybe TRBD1 (6 bases). V was clipped by 4 bases and J by 4 bases, with 13 bases between them. CDR3 length: 15 amino acids. CDR1 and CDR2 from the germline V gene are WNHNN and SYGVQD (reference sequence). CDR3 in amino acids: CASSGNREITGELFF. The DNA of the CDR3 is TGCGCCAGCAGTGGGAACAGGGAAATCACCGGGGAGCTGTTTTTT.

This chain connects TRBV6-5 to TRBJ1-5, with unresolved D. This CDR3 is 14 amino acids long. The V end was cut by 7 bases, the J end by 6 bases, with 16 bases between. The germline gives CDR1 MNHEY, CDR2 SVGAGI. The CDR3 here is CASKGLVEGQPQHF. The CDR3 DNA reads TGTGCCAGCAAGGGCCTCGTTGAGGGTCAGCCCCAGCATTTT.

This chain links TRBV10-2 with TRBJ2-2; 7 bases match TRBD1. The germline CDR1 and CDR2 sequences are WSHSY and SAAADI. The length of the CDR3 is 14 residues. V shed 7 bases and J 4 bases; nucleotides not matched to a gene: 6. CDR3 bases: TGCGCCAGCATCTCACAGGGGTTCACCGGGGAGCTGTTTTTT. Its protein product is CASISQGFTGELFF.